This T cell receptor (beta chain) was captured by sequencing in a study of blood T cell repertoires in COVID-19. As for the study in general: From T cells, B-cell-depleted T cells, or PBMCs came the material, which was cDNA or gDNA.

In the source study's methods: Reference gene primer amplification gave estimated nucleated cell counts. Using immunoSEQ multiplex PCR, the repertoire was profiled, and TCRdb retains in-frame clones only, with some absent. That table supplies the V and J calls and clone size; D and trimming were determined from the DNA. Of a few hundred thousand clones listed, 80% to 90% are singletons. The V end lost 5 bases, the J end lost 10 bases, and 14 bases lay between the germline ends. Germline V gives CDR1 SGHAT, CDR2 FQDESV (reference sequence). The CDR3 totals 12 residues. Enrolment of Seattle patients took place during active infection, and they were followed longitudinally.

Sequenced: peripheral blood. The rearrangement links TRBV11-1 to TRBJ1-1; TRBD1 is a possible D gene (5 bases). The TCR comes from an older woman with COVID-19, enrolled during active disease. The CDR3 spells CASSRQSFGAFF. CDR3 coding DNA: TGTGCCAGCAGCCGACAGAGCTTCGGAGCTTTCTTT.